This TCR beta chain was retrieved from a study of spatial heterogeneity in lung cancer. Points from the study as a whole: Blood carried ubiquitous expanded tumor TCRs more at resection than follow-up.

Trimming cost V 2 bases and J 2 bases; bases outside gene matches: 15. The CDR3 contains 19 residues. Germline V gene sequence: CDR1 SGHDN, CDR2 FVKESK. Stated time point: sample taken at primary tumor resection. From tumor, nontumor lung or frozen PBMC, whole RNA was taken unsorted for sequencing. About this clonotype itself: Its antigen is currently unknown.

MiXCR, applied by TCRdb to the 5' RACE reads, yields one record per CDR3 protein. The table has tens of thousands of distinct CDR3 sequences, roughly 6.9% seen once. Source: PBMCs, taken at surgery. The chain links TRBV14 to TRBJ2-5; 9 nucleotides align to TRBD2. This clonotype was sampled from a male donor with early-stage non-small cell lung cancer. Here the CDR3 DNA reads TGTGCCAGCAGCCAAATAGCATGGTGGCTAGCGGGGATTCAAGAGACCCAGTACTTC. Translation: CASSQIAWWLAGIQETQYF.